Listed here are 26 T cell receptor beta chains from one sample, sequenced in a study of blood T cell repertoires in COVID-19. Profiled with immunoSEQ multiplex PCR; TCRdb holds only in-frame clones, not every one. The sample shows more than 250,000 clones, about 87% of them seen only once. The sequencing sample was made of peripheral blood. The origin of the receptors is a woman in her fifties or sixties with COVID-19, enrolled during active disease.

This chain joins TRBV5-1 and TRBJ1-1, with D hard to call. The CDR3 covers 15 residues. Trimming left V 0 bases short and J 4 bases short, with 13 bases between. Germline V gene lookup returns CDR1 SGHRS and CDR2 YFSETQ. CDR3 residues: CASSLVSTVSTEAFF. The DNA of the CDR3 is TGCGCCAGCAGCTTGGTGAGCACAGTAAGCACTGAAGCTTTCTTT.

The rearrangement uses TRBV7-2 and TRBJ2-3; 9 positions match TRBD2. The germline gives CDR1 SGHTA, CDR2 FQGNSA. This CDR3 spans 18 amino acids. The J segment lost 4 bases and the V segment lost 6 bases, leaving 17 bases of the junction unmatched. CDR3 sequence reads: CASSLISGSNGFADTQYF. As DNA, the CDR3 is TGTGCCAGCAGTCTCATTAGCGGGAGCAACGGCTTCGCAGATACGCAGTATTTT.

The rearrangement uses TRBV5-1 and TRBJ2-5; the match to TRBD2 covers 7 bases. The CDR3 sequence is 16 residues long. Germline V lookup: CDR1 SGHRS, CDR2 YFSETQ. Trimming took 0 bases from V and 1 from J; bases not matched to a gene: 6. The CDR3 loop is CASSLVVAGLQETQYF. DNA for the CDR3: TGCGCCAGCAGCTTGGTTGTAGCGGGCCTCCAAGAGACCCAGTACTTC. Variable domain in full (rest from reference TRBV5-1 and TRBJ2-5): KAGVTQTPRYLIKTRGQQVTLSCSPISGHRSVSWYQQTPGQGLQFLFEYFSETQRNKGNFPGRFSGRQFSNSRSEMNVSTLELGDSALYLCASSLVVAGLQETQYFGPGTRLLVL.

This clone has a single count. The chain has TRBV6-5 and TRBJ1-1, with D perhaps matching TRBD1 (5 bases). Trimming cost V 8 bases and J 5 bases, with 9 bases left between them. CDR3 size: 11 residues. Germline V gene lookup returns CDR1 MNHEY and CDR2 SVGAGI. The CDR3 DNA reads TGTGCCAGCCGGGGGGGGACTGAAGCTTTCTTT. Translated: CASRGGTEAFF.

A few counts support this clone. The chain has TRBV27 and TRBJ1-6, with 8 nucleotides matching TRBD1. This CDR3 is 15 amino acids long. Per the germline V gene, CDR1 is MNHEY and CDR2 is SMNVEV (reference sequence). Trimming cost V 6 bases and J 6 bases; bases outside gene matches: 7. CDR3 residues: CASRKDREGNSPLHF. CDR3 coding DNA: TGTGCCAGCAGGAAGGACAGGGAGGGTAATTCACCCCTCCACTTT.

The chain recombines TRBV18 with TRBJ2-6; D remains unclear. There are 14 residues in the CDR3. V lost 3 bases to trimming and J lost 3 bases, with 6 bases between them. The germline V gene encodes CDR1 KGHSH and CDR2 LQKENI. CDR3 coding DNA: TGTGCCAGCTCACCCTCCAGTGGGGCCAACGTCCTGACTTTC. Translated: CASSPSSGANVLTF.

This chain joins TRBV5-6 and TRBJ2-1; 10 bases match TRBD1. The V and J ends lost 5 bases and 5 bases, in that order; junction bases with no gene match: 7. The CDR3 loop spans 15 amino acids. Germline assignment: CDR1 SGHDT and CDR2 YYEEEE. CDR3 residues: CASSRGDRGDNEQFF. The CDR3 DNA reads TGTGCCAGCAGTCGGGGGGACAGGGGCGACAATGAGCAGTTCTTC.

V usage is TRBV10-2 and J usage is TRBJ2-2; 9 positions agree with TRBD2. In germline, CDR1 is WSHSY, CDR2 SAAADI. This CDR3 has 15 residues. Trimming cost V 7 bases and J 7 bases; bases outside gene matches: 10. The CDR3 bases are TGCGCCAGCAAGGGCCTAGCGGGACGGGTCGGGGAGCTGTTTTTT. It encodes CASKGLAGRVGELFF.

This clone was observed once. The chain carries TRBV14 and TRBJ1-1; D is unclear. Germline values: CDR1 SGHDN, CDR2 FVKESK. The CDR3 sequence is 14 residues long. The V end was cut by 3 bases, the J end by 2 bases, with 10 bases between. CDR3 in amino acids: CASSQAGTNTEAFF. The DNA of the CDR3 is TGTGCCAGCAGCCAGGCAGGCACCAACACTGAAGCTTTCTTT.

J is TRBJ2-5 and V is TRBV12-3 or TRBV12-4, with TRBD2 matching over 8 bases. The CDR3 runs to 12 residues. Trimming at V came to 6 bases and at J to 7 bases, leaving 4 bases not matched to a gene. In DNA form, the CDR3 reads TGTGCCAGCAGGCTAGCGGGCGGGACCCAGTACTTC. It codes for CASRLAGGTQYF.

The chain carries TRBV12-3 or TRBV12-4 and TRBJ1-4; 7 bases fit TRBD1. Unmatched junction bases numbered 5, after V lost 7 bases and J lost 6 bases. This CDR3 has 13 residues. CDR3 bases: TGTGCCAGCACCGTCGACAGGGATGAAAAACTGTTTTTT. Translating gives CASTVDRDEKLFF.

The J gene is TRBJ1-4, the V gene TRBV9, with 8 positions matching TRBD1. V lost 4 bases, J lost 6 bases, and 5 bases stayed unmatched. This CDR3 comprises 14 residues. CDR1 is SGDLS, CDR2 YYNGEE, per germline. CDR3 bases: TGTGCCAGCAGCCTGGACAGGGTCCATGAAAAACTGTTTTTT. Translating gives CASSLDRVHEKLFF.

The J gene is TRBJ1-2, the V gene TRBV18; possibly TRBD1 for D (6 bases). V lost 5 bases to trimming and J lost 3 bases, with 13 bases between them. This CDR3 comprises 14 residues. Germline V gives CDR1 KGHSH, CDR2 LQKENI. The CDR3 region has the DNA TGTGCCAGCTCAGAAAGGACAGACGACTATGGCTACACCTTC. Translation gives CASSERTDDYGYTF.

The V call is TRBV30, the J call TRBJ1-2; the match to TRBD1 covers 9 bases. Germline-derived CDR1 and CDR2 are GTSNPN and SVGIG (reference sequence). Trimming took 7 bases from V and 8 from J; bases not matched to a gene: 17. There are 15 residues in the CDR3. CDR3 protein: CASYTGTGPKWGYTF. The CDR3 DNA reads TGTGCCTCTTACACGGGGACAGGGCCAAAGTGGGGCTACACCTTC.

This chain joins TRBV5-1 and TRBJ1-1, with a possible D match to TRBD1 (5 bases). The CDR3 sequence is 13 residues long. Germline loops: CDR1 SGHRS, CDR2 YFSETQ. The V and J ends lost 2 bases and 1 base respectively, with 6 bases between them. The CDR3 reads CASSFRENTEAFF. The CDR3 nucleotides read TGCGCCAGCAGCTTCAGGGAGAACACTGAAGCTTTCTTT.

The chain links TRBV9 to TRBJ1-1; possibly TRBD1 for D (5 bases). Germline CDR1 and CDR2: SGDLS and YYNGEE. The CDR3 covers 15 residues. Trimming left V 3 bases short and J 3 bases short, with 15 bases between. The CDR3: CASSAQQAADTEAFF. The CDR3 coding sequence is TGTGCCAGCAGCGCTCAACAGGCTGCGGACACTGAAGCTTTCTTT. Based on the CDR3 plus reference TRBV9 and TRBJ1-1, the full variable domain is DSGVTQTPKHLITATGQRVTLRCSPRSGDLSVYWYQQSLDQGLQFLIQYYNGEERAKGNILERFSAQQFPDLHSELNLSSLELGDSALYFCASSAQQAADTEAFFGQGTRLTVV.

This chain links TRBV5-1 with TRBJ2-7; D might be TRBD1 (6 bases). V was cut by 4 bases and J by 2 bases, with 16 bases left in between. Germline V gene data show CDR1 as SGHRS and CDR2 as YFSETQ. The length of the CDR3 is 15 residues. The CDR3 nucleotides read TGCGCCAGCAGCCAACAGGGTAGGGGACCCTACGAGCAGTACTTC. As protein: CASSQQGRGPYEQYF. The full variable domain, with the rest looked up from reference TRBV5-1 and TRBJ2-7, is KAGVTQTPRYLIKTRGQQVTLSCSPISGHRSVSWYQQTPGQGLQFLFEYFSETQRNKGNFPGRFSGRQFSNSRSEMNVSTLELGDSALYLCASSQQGRGPYEQYFGPGTRLTVT.

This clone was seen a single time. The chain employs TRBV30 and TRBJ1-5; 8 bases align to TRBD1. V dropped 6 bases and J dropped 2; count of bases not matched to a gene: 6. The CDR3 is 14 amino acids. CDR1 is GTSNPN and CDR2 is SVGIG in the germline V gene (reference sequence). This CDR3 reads CACSGTGGNQPQHF. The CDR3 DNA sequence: TGTGCCTGTTCCGGGACAGGAGGCAATCAGCCCCAGCATTTT.

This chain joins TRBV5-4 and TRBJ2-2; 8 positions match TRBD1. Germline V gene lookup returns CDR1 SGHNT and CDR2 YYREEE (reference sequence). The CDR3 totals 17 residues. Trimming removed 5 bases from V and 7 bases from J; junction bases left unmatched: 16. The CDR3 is CASSPVGQGARGGELFF. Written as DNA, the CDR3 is TGTGCCAGCAGTCCAGTGGGGCAGGGGGCGCGTGGCGGGGAGCTGTTTTTT.

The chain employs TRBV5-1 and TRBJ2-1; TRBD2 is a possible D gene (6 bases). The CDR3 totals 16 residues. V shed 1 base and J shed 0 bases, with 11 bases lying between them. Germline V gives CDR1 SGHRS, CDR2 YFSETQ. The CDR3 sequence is CASSLTRGSSYNEQFF. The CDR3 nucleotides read TGCGCCAGCAGCTTGACGCGGGGAAGCTCCTACAATGAGCAGTTCTTC.

In DNA form, the CDR3 reads TGTGCCAGCAGCTTAGCTCCAGGTCCGAACACTGAAGCTTTCTTT. Protein sequence: CASSLAPGPNTEAFF. The chain recombines TRBV7-8 with TRBJ1-1; no firm D call. This CDR3 spans 15 amino acids. V was clipped by 0 bases and J by 1 base, with 9 bases between them. Germline assignment: CDR1 SGHVS and CDR2 FQNEAQ.

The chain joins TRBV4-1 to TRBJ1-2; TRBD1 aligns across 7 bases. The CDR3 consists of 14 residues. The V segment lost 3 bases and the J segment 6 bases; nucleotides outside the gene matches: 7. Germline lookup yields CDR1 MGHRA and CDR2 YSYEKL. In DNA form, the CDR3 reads TGCGCCAGCAGCCAGTCAGGGGGGCGTGATGGCTACACCTTC. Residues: CASSQSGGRDGYTF.

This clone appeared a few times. In DNA form, the CDR3 reads TGTGCCAGCAGCTTTCGGCGGGACGAGCAGTACTTC. This translates into CASSFRRDEQYF. The rearrangement uses TRBV11-2 and TRBJ2-7; D is possibly TRBD2 (5 bases). The CDR3 loop spans 12 amino acids. V gave up 3 bases and J gave up 5 bases, with 8 bases separating them. The germline V gene encodes CDR1 SGHAT and CDR2 FQNNGV.

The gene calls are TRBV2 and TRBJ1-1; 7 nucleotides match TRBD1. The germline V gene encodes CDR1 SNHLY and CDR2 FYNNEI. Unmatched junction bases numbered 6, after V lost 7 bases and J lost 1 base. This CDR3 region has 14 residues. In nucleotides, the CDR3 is TGTGCCAGCAAAACACAGGGGACGAACACTGAAGCTTTCTTT. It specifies CASKTQGTNTEAFF.

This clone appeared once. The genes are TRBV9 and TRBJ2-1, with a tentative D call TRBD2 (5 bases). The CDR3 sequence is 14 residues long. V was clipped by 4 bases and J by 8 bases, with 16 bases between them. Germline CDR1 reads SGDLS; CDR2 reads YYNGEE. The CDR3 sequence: CASSRSEGRYEQFF. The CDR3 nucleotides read TGTGCCAGCAGCCGCTCCGAGGGCCGATATGAGCAGTTCTTC.

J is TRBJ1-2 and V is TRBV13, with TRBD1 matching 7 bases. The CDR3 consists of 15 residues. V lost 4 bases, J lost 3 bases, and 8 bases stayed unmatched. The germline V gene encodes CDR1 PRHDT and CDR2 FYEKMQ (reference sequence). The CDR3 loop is CASSSQGRGDYGYTF. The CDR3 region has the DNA TGTGCCAGCAGCTCCCAAGGCAGGGGGGACTATGGCTACACCTTC.